This record concerns one T cell receptor beta chain sequence. Its antigen is unknown. This specimen belongs to a study of beta chain features in type 1 diabetes. Study-wide points: Among patients with Type 1 diabetes, TCRB CDR3s were moderately but significantly shorter in every one of the four CD4+ subsets. It was possible that PCR favored shorter templates, equally so in patients and controls. For patients, the naive, central memory and Treg TCRB repertoires appeared more alike than for healthy donors.

Expressed TCRB transcripts were sequenced because the isolated RNA had all been reverse transcribed beforehand. The assay was immunoSEQ multiplex PCR, and TCRdb's table has in-frame clones only and misses some. Here the sample spans 300,000 to 450,000 clones, 8.5% to 10% being singletons. The CDR3 is 14 residues long. Germline CDR1 is MNHEY and CDR2 is SMNVEV (reference sequence). Trimming removed 4 bases from V and 0 bases from J, with 9 bases in between. The sequence derives from a man under 40 with type 1 diabetes. V usage is TRBV27 and J usage is TRBJ1-1; TRBD1 might be the D (6 bases). Specimen: central memory CD4+ T cells from blood. The CDR3 sequence is CASSSGGVNTEAFF. The CDR3 nucleotides read TGTGCCAGCAGTTCGGGGGGCGTGAACACTGAAGCTTTCTTT.